Reported below is one T cell receptor beta chain. Its antigen is undetermined. The data derive from a study of pediatric ulcerative colitis. Whole-study results and caveats: This repertoire reflects total lymphocytes rather than subpopulations like regulatory T cells. A couple of rectal CDR3 clonotypes occurred in all ulcerative colitis patients.

The data were produced by immunoSEQ multiplex PCR, yet TCRdb's version contains in-frame clones alone and is incomplete. The sample lists roughly 60,000 clones, more than 75% occurring once. CDR1 is ENHRY, CDR2 SYGVKD, per germline. J was trimmed by 0 bases and V by 2 bases; bases with no gene match: 6. The CDR3 has 16 residues. Blood was drawn at the time of colonoscopy. Sequencing was done on a sample of blood. The V and J genes are TRBV10-3 and TRBJ1-1; 7 bases align to TRBD1. The TCR originated in a boy between 10 and 17 years old who was a control in a study of pediatric ulcerative colitis. The CDR3 spells CAISEPGDRVNTEAFF. The DNA of the CDR3 is TGTGCCATCAGTGAGCCGGGAGACAGGGTGAACACTGAAGCTTTCTTT.